This T cell receptor beta chain stems from a study of PD-1 blockade in classical Hodgkin lymphoma. Study results and limitations: With respect to the repertoire differences, their causes, possibly disease activity or prior therapy, remain undefined. Newly diagnosed patients had baseline TCR diversity that was reportedly lower than that of healthy donors.

Germline lookup yields CDR1 LNHDA and CDR2 SQIVND (reference sequence). The CDR3 consists of 15 residues. Unmatched junction bases numbered 2, after V lost 4 bases and J lost 0 bases. To note about this clone: The target antigen is unknown.

Generated by immunoSEQ multiplex PCR, the TCRdb table keeps only in-frame clones and is missing some. The table has 9,000 to 10,000 clones, 86% seen once. Noted time point: newly diagnosed, previously untreated cHL patient sample. It was by magnetic negative selection that CD8+ T cells were isolated from thawed PBMCs. Newly diagnosed, untreated classical Hodgkin lymphoma PBMCs served as comparison. Sequencing was done on a sample of CD8+ T cells from blood. This receptor was obtained from a human donor with classical Hodgkin lymphoma. The genes are TRBV19 and TRBJ2-7; the match to TRBD2 covers 11 bases. CDR3 sequence reads: CASSTSGGHSYEQYF. The CDR3, as DNA: TGTGCCAGTAGTACTAGCGGGGGGCACTCCTACGAGCAGTACTTC.